This T cell receptor beta chain is from a study of T-cell memory formation after mild COVID-19. Study-wide background: Across donors, TCR clusters were largely donor specific.

Study-wide results and caveats: Contracting clones from day 15 to 85 had balanced CD4/CD8; later expanders favoured CD4+. Pre-infection memory showed some responding clones, and this suggested that cross-reactive memory joined.

Comments on this clonotype: The target antigen is unknown.

Via MiXCR, TCRdb re-called the 5' RACE reads, giving one row per CDR3 protein. The profile shows under 300,000 distinct CDR3 sequences, under 20% of them singletons. Source material: PBMCs or a T cell subset sorted from them (not recorded which). The receptor was derived from a man between 18 and 29 years old who had mild COVID-19 (a few samples of this study predate the infection). Cell type and time point are not known.

The CDR3 DNA follows: TGTGCCAGCATTCCAAGCGGGGGGGGATCCTACAATGAGCAGTTCTTC. Translating gives CASIPSGGGSYNEQFF. V is TRBV11-2 and J is TRBJ2-1; 10 bases fit TRBD2. The germline CDR1 and CDR2 sequences are SGHAT and FQNNGV. The J segment lost 1 base and the V segment lost 7 bases, leaving 7 bases of the junction unmatched. The CDR3 extends over 16 amino acids.